Below are 24 T cell receptor beta chains sequenced from a single sample in a study of T cell repertoires in ileal Crohn's disease. The assay was immunoSEQ multiplex PCR, and TCRdb's table has in-frame clones only and misses some. Counted here are over 14,000 clones, roughly 70% occurring once; the ten biggest clones make up under 6%. Sequencing input: ileal tissue. These receptors were obtained from an adult with Crohn's disease.

The CDR3 is CASGVLSGQGNTEAFF. As DNA, the CDR3 is TGCGCCAGCGGGGTCCTCTCGGGACAGGGGAACACTGAAGCTTTCTTT. The chain recombines TRBV5-1 with TRBJ1-1; 9 bases are a match to TRBD1. Per the germline V gene, CDR1 is SGHRS and CDR2 is YFSETQ. The trim removed 7 bases at V and 1 base at J, leaving 11 bases unmatched. This CDR3 has 16 amino acids.

CDR3 sequence reads: CASSLELTGQGGSPLHF. CDR3 DNA: TGTGCCAGCAGCTTAGAGCTTACGGGACAGGGAGGTTCACCCCTCCACTTT. The chain is built from TRBV11-2 and TRBJ1-6; 9 nucleotides align to TRBD1. Germline CDR1 and CDR2: SGHAT and FQNNGV. CDR3 length: 17 residues. J gave up 9 bases and V 0 bases, and 9 bases lay outside the gene matches.

The chain is built from TRBV19 and TRBJ1-5; D uncertain. There are 16 residues in the CDR3. V lost 7 bases, J lost 1 base, and 17 bases lay in between. The germline gives CDR1 LNHDA, CDR2 SQIVND (reference sequence). Here the CDR3 reads CASTVLPGMSNQPQHF. In DNA, the CDR3 is TGTGCCAGTACCGTCTTACCGGGGATGAGCAATCAGCCCCAGCATTTT.

This clone was observed a single time. The chain has TRBV5-8 and TRBJ2-5; D gene unclear. The germline V gene encodes CDR1 SGHTS and CDR2 YDEGEE. With 5 bases removed from V and 5 bases from J, the gap between germline ends came to 13 bases. This CDR3 has 13 residues. CDR3 amino acids: CASRGMVTETQYF. Here the CDR3 DNA reads TGTGCCAGCAGAGGAATGGTTACGGAGACCCAGTACTTC.

The rearrangement joins TRBV9 to TRBJ1-1, with unresolved D. Germline CDR1 is SGDLS and CDR2 is YYNGEE. V lost 1 base and J 1 base, leaving 8 bases between the germline ends. The CDR3 is 14 amino acids. In DNA form, the CDR3 reads TGTGCCAGCAGCGTACAGGTATCGAACACTGAAGCTTTCTTT. Translating it yields CASSVQVSNTEAFF.

The chain is built from TRBV9 and TRBJ2-1; 13 nucleotides match TRBD2. This CDR3 region has 16 residues. Germline-derived CDR1 and CDR2 are SGDLS and YYNGEE. With 2 bases clipped from V and 6 bases from J, the junction kept 5 bases outside the gene matches. The CDR3 sequence is CASSVLLAGGCNEQFF. In DNA, the CDR3 is TGTGCCAGCAGCGTCCTACTAGCGGGGGGGTGCAATGAGCAGTTCTTC.

This clone came up a few times. The V call is TRBV6-1, the J call TRBJ1-2, with TRBD1 identical over 10 bases. Germline V lookup: CDR1 MNHNS, CDR2 SASEGT. The CDR3 consists of 14 residues. V was pared by 10 bases and J by 2 bases, with 7 bases of the junction left unmatched. The CDR3 DNA reads as TGTGCCACGTGGGCGGGACAGGGGAACTATGGCTACACCTTC. This codes for CATWAGQGNYGYTF.

This sequence joins TRBV5-1 and TRBJ2-2; 10 positions match TRBD2. Germline trimming cut 1 base from V and 6 bases from J; bases unmatched to any gene: 3. The CDR3 has 15 residues. Germline-derived CDR1 and CDR2 are SGHRS and YFSETQ. CDR3 loop: CASSLSSGGSGELFF. CDR3 nucleotides: TGCGCCAGCAGCTTGTCTAGCGGGGGCTCCGGGGAGCTGTTTTTT.

V and J are TRBV5-1 and TRBJ2-2, with 7 bases matching TRBD1. Germline loops: CDR1 SGHRS, CDR2 YFSETQ. The CDR3 has 17 amino acids. Trimming took 4 bases from V and 1 from J; bases not matched to a gene: 10. Written as DNA, the CDR3 is TGCGCCAGCAGCGCTAAAAGGACAGGAGGGAACACCGGGGAGCTGTTTTTT. The encoded protein is CASSAKRTGGNTGELFF.

The rearrangement uses TRBV10-2 and TRBJ2-3, with TRBD2 matching 9 bases. The CDR3 extends over 16 amino acids. The V gene end was trimmed by 2 bases and the J gene end by 2 bases; junction bases not matched to a gene: 5. Germline V gene data show CDR1 as WSHSY and CDR2 as SAAADI. CDR3 in amino acids: CASSERLAGITDTQYF. The CDR3 region has the DNA TGCGCCAGCAGTGAGAGGCTAGCGGGGATCACAGATACGCAGTATTTT.

The chain carries TRBV27 and TRBJ2-2; D remains ambiguous. The germline V and J ends were trimmed by 7 bases and 0 bases, with 6 bases remaining between them. In germline, CDR1 is MNHEY, CDR2 SMNVEV (reference sequence). The CDR3 spans 13 residues. CDR3 loop: CASIAANTGELFF. The CDR3 nucleotides read TGTGCCAGCATTGCCGCGAACACCGGGGAGCTGTTTTTT.

This chain joins TRBV5-1 and TRBJ2-5, with 12 positions matching TRBD1. Germline assignment: CDR1 SGHRS and CDR2 YFSETQ. The ends lost 4 bases at V and 5 bases at J; junction bases unmatched: 3. There are 14 residues in the CDR3. This CDR3 is CASSRDRGRETQYF. Here the CDR3 DNA reads TGCGCCAGCAGCCGGGACAGGGGGCGGGAGACCCAGTACTTC.

The chain uses TRBV29-1 and TRBJ2-7, with D possibly TRBD2 on 5 matching bases. The CDR3 contains 11 residues. Germline V gene lookup returns CDR1 SQVTM and CDR2 ANQGSEA. V was clipped by 4 bases and J by 4 bases, with 8 bases between them. CDR3 nucleotides: TGCAGCGTTGGCCGGGATTACGAGCAGTACTTC. Protein product: CSVGRDYEQYF.

The J gene is TRBJ2-7, the V gene TRBV6-1; 9 bases agree with TRBD1. Germline V gene lookup returns CDR1 MNHNS and CDR2 SASEGT. CDR3 length: 15 residues. V trimming: 6 bases; J trimming: 4 bases; junction bases outside the gene matches: 10. CDR3 region: CASSASGDRVYEQYF. The CDR3 DNA follows: TGTGCCAGCAGCGCATCCGGGGACAGGGTGTACGAGCAGTACTTC.

The V call is TRBV9, the J call TRBJ2-6; D uncertain. From germline, CDR1 is SGDLS and CDR2 YYNGEE. The CDR3 totals 18 residues. The ends were cut back, 6 bases at V and 0 bases at J, with 19 bases in the middle. The DNA for the CDR3 is TGTGCCAGCACCTCGACACCTACTGCTTTCTCTGGGGCCAACGTCCTGACTTTC. This sequence encodes CASTSTPTAFSGANVLTF.

The chain recombines TRBV20-1 with TRBJ2-3; D not certain. The V end was cut by 6 bases, the J end by 2 bases, with 6 bases between. Germline loops: CDR1 DFQATT, CDR2 SNEGSKA (reference sequence). CDR3 size: 11 residues. DNA for the CDR3: TGCAGTGCCCAACCCACAGATACGCAGTATTTT. It specifies CSAQPTDTQYF.

The rearrangement uses TRBV6-1 and TRBJ1-1; D might be TRBD1 (6 bases). V was pared by 0 bases and J by 1 base, with 12 bases between. Germline CDR1 and CDR2: MNHNS and SASEGT. The CDR3 is 16 amino acids. CDR3 sequence (DNA): TGTGCCAGCAGTGAAGCTTGGACAGTGGAGAACACTGAAGCTTTCTTT. This encodes CASSEAWTVENTEAFF.

The chain recombines TRBV4-1 with TRBJ1-5; D remains unclear. The CDR3 is 12 amino acids. Germline CDR1 and CDR2: MGHRA and YSYEKL. Trimming removed 4 bases at V and 7 bases at J, with 8 bases between. CDR3 sequence: CASSPRRQPQHF. The CDR3, as DNA: TGCGCCAGCAGCCCCCGTAGGCAGCCCCAGCATTTT.

The rearrangement links TRBV6-5 to TRBJ1-5; D perhaps matches TRBD1 (5 bases). The CDR3 contains 15 residues. The ends were cut back, 4 bases at V and 3 bases at J, with 13 bases in the middle. Germline V gene lookup returns CDR1 MNHEY and CDR2 SVGAGI. Written as DNA, the CDR3 is TGTGCCAGCAGTTCCACCTGGGGGATCAATCAGCCCCAGCATTTT. Translation: CASSSTWGINQPQHF.

The chain has TRBV2 and TRBJ1-2; D call uncertain. The CDR3 spans 14 residues. V lost 7 bases to trimming and J lost 8 bases, with 20 bases between them. Germline CDR1 SNHLY, CDR2 FYNNEI. CDR3 nucleotides: TGTGCCAGCACCCCGGGAAGGGCCAAGGAAGGCTACACCTTC. Protein product: CASTPGRAKEGYTF.

A remark on this clone: The same CDR3 arises from other DNA sequences in this sample as well. The chain carries TRBV7-2 and TRBJ2-7; no definite D call. V lost 1 base and J 3 bases, leaving 4 bases between the germline ends. The CDR3 is 12 residues long. The germline CDR1 and CDR2 sequences are SGHTA and FQGNSA. CDR3 coding DNA: TGTGCCAGCAGCTTAGGGAGCTACGAGCAGTACTTC. Translation: CASSLGSYEQYF.

The CDR3 coding sequence is TGTGCCAGCAGCAACTCCATCGGTAACACTGAAGCTTTCTTT. It specifies CASSNSIGNTEAFF. The chain links TRBV21-1 to TRBJ1-1. TRBV21-1 is a pseudogene locus. The CDR3 contains 14 residues.

The V gene is TRBV6-1, the J gene TRBJ2-5; the D call may be TRBD1 or TRBD2 (5 bases each). V lost 4 bases and J lost 0, with 12 bases in between. CDR1 and CDR2 (germline): MNHNS, SASEGT. The CDR3 consists of 15 residues. The CDR3 DNA follows: TGTGCCAGCAGTGTTAGGGACGGGTACCAAGAGACCCAGTACTTC. It codes for CASSVRDGYQETQYF.

The CDR3 loop is CASSLRGSGGSGELFF. The CDR3 DNA reads as TGTGCCAGCAGCCTCCGGGGTAGCGGGGGCAGCGGGGAGCTGTTTTTT. J is TRBJ2-2 and V is TRBV5-4, with 9 nucleotides matching TRBD2. V lost 4 bases, J lost 7 bases, and 11 bases stayed unmatched. The CDR3 is 16 amino acids. The V gene's germline CDR1 is SGHNT and CDR2 YYREEE (reference sequence).